The clone carrying this T cell receptor (beta chain) came up many times. From RNA, the CDR3 regions of TCR beta chains were amplified and sequenced. First-round RT-PCR with HTBI primers preceded a second-round multiplex PCR. TCRdb fed the multiplex PCR reads into MiXCR, producing one record per CDR3 protein. The table shows about 390,000 distinct CDR3 sequences, with just over 15% occurring only once. The data originate from a study of Graves' ophthalmopathy and Graves' hyperthyroidism. The sequenced sample was peripheral blood. This clonotype was sampled from a woman aged 18-29 years with stable Graves' hyperthyroidism.

For the CDR3, the DNA is TGTGCCAGCAGCCCTAACAGGGGAACTGAAGCTTTCTTT. Amino acid sequence: CASSPNRGTEAFF. The chain carries TRBV7-3 and TRBJ1-1, with TRBD1 matching 7 bases. The length of the CDR3 is 13 residues. J was trimmed by 5 bases and V by 5 bases; bases with no gene match: 5. Germline assignment: CDR1 SGHTA and CDR2 FQGTGA.